These 16 T cell receptor beta chains share one sample of origin, sequenced in a study of OX40 agonist ivuxolimab in advanced cancers. Produced via immunoSEQ multiplex PCR; TCRdb's table is partial and in-frame only. The table has about 88,000 clones, over 75% seen once. The sequenced sample was CD4+ or CD8+ T cells sorted from blood, obtained in a trial of the OX40 agonist ivuxolimab. The origin of the receptors is an adult with an advanced solid tumor such as melanoma, head and neck, liver or kidney cancer.

The CDR3 loop reads CASSPGTSEKETQYF. The CDR3 DNA follows: TGTGCCAGCAGTCCGGGTACTAGCGAGAAAGAGACCCAGTACTTC. V is TRBV28 and J is TRBJ2-5; 7 bases map to TRBD2. The CDR3 is 15 residues long. Germline V lookup: CDR1 MDHEN, CDR2 SYDVKM. V shed 5 bases and J 3 bases; nucleotides not matched to a gene: 9.

The rearrangement links TRBV6-6 to TRBJ2-6; the D gene is possibly TRBD2 (6 bases). V was cut by 2 bases and J by 7 bases, with 12 bases left in between. Germline V gives CDR1 MNHNY, CDR2 SVGAGI (reference sequence). The CDR3 sequence is 15 residues long. This chain's CDR3 is CASSYPGLKANVLTF. CDR3 nucleotides: TGTGCCAGCAGTTACCCAGGACTAAAAGCCAACGTCCTGACTTTC.

The chain uses TRBV19 and TRBJ2-1, with 9 bases identical to TRBD2. V lost 1 base, J lost 6 bases, and 4 bases stayed unmatched. The CDR3 has 15 residues. Looked up from germline, CDR1 is LNHDA and CDR2 is SQIVND (reference sequence). CDR3 sequence: CASSIADSGSNEQFF. CDR3 bases: TGTGCCAGTAGTATAGCTGATAGCGGGAGCAATGAGCAGTTCTTC.

This clone was observed once. V usage is TRBV4-1 and J usage is TRBJ1-1; D is possibly TRBD1 (6 bases). V gave up 8 bases and J gave up 5 bases, with 9 bases separating them. The CDR3 contains 11 residues. CDR1 and CDR2 from the germline V gene are MGHRA and YSYEKL. CDR3 coding DNA: TGCGCCAGCTGGCAGGGGACTGAAGCTTTCTTT. It yields the protein CASWQGTEAFF.

The chain recombines TRBV6-5 with TRBJ1-5; D might be TRBD1 (5 bases). The CDR3 is 15 amino acids. Deletions cut 0 bases from V and 3 bases from J, with 9 bases between. The germline V gene encodes CDR1 MNHEY and CDR2 SVGAGI. CDR3 protein: CASSYSAGINQPQHF. The CDR3, as DNA: TGTGCCAGCAGTTACTCAGCAGGGATCAATCAGCCCCAGCATTTT.

The V call is TRBV18, the J call TRBJ1-3, with TRBD1 matching 7 bases. The CDR3 is 15 residues long. V was clipped by 5 bases and J by 4 bases; unmatched bases: 8. The germline CDR1 and CDR2 sequences are KGHSH and LQKENI. CDR3: CASSSLGTEGNTIYF. The CDR3 DNA sequence: TGTGCCAGCTCATCCTTAGGGACAGAAGGAAACACCATATATTTT.

This clone was seen a few times. V gene TRBV11-3 combines with J gene TRBJ1-2; a weak D match, TRBD1 (6 bases). The V end lost 0 bases, the J end lost 4 bases, and 15 bases lay between the germline ends. This CDR3 comprises 16 residues. Germline-derived CDR1 and CDR2 are SGHNT and YENEEA. In DNA form, the CDR3 reads TGTGCCAGCAGCTTAGAGGGCAGGGGTTCCGCCTATGGCTACACCTTC. This gives the protein CASSLEGRGSAYGYTF.

This chain links TRBV2 with TRBJ2-3; no reliable D call. V lost 8 bases and J 3 bases, leaving 15 bases between the germline ends. The CDR3 has 14 amino acids. Germline V CDR1 and CDR2: SNHLY, FYNNEI. The CDR3 nucleotides are TGTGCCAGCGGGTACCAATCCACTACAGATACGCAGTATTTT. Its protein is CASGYQSTTDTQYF.

This clone was seen only a few times. This chain joins TRBV7-2 and TRBJ2-1; TRBD2 matches 13 bases. Germline CDR1 reads SGHTA; CDR2 reads FQGNSA. The CDR3 length is 14 residues. V gave up 7 bases and J gave up 8 bases; unmatched junction bases: 5. The CDR3: CASMRTSGSYEQFF. CDR3 bases: TGTGCCAGCATGCGGACTAGCGGGAGTTATGAGCAGTTCTTC. Variable domain in full (rest from reference TRBV7-2 and TRBJ2-1): GAGVSQSPSNKVTEKGKDVELRCDPISGHTALYWYRQSLGQGLEFLIYFQGNSAPDKSGLPSDRFSAERTGGSVSTLTIQRTQQEDSAVYLCASMRTSGSYEQFFGPGTRLTVL.

The chain has TRBV11-2 and TRBJ1-4, with a tentative D call TRBD1 (6 bases). This CDR3 region has 15 residues. Trimming cost V 5 bases and J 7 bases, with 17 bases left between them. Germline CDR1 and CDR2: SGHAT and FQNNGV. The chain's CDR3 is CASSPRGSRGEKLFF. The CDR3 bases are TGTGCCAGCAGCCCTCGGGGGAGCAGGGGTGAAAAACTGTTTTTT. Full variable domain (outside the CDR3, taken from reference TRBV11-2 and TRBJ1-4): EAGVAQSPRYKIIEKRQSVAFWCNPISGHATLYWYQQILGQGPKLLIQFQNNGVVDDSQLPKDRFSAERLKGVDSTLKIQPAKLEDSAVYLCASSPRGSRGEKLFFGSGTQLSVL.

This chain joins TRBV19 and TRBJ2-6; perhaps TRBD1 as D (5 bases). The CDR3 runs to 15 residues. From germline, CDR1 is LNHDA and CDR2 SQIVND (reference sequence). V was trimmed by 6 bases and J by 1 base, leaving 10 bases between them. The CDR3 sequence: CASSPSGSGANVLTF. CDR3 in DNA: TGTGCCAGTAGCCCCTCAGGGTCTGGGGCCAACGTCCTGACTTTC.

This chain uses TRBV19 with TRBJ1-1; D remains ambiguous. The CDR3 sequence is 14 residues long. V dropped 8 bases and J dropped 0 bases, with 13 bases sitting between them. Germline V gene lookup returns CDR1 LNHDA and CDR2 SQIVND (reference sequence). DNA for the CDR3: TGTGCCAGTGGAAGAAGGGCGATGAACACTGAAGCTTTCTTT. It codes for CASGRRAMNTEAFF.

The chain has TRBV16 and TRBJ2-2; 7 positions agree with TRBD2. Germline lookup yields CDR1 KGHSY and CDR2 FQNENV. This CDR3 contains 16 residues. The junction had 3 bases not matched to a gene; V was cut back by 1 base and J by 1 base. The CDR3 bases are TGTGCCAGCAGCCAATTAGGACTAGAGAACACCGGGGAGCTGTTTTTT. Protein: CASSQLGLENTGELFF.

In its sample, this clone was seen once. The chain couples TRBV7-9 to TRBJ2-1; 9 nucleotides align to TRBD1. CDR3 length: 16 residues. Germline lookup yields CDR1 SEHNR and CDR2 FQNEAQ (reference sequence). V lost 5 bases, J lost 4 bases, and 9 bases stayed unmatched. The DNA of the CDR3 is TGTGCCAGCAGCCCCCTTGGACAGGGGTATTACAATGAGCAGTTCTTC. Amino acids: CASSPLGQGYYNEQFF.

This clone was recorded only once. This chain connects TRBV4-1 to TRBJ1-2; 11 bases are a match to TRBD1. This CDR3 is built from 17 residues. Germline loops: CDR1 MGHRA, CDR2 YSYEKL. V dropped 3 bases and J dropped 8; count of bases not matched to a gene: 14. The CDR3 reads CASSQSAGTGGEFGYTF. As DNA, the CDR3 is TGCGCCAGCAGCCAGTCAGCCGGGACAGGGGGAGAATTCGGCTACACCTTC.

The chain is built from TRBV6-6 and TRBJ2-1; no clear D. Germline-derived CDR1 and CDR2 are MNHNY and SVGAGI (reference sequence). The length of the CDR3 is 12 residues. Trimming stripped 2 bases from V and 9 bases from J, with 8 bases between. The CDR3 here is CASSYPAPEQFF. CDR3 DNA: TGTGCCAGCAGTTACCCGGCGCCTGAGCAGTTCTTC.